This T cell receptor beta chain came from a study of CD8+ T cells in alopecia areata. Overall study results and limits: Lesional tissue from the scalp (especially in alopecia totalis/universalis) showed higher clonality than normal scalp. Normal-skin resident alphabeta T cells also appear among scalp sample sequences. TCR sharing across patients was less clear than in mice, possibly HLA-related.

V trimming: 10 bases; J trimming: 0 bases; junction bases outside the gene matches: 5. This CDR3 contains 14 residues. The germline V gene encodes CDR1 SGDLS and CDR2 YYNGEE. In the case of this clone: What it binds is not known.

Once RNA had been extracted, it was reverse transcribed into cDNA to act as the sequencing template. Sequenced by immunoSEQ multiplex PCR; TCRdb stores in-frame clones only, minus some. Seen here are 130,000 to 150,000 clones, approximately 60% observed once, and the top ten hold 36%. This receptor was identified in a human donor in good health. The J gene is TRBJ2-3, the V gene TRBV9; 10 nucleotides align to TRBD2. Sequencing was done on a sample of CD8+ T cells sorted from blood. The CDR3 DNA sequence: TGTGCCGGCTCTAGCGGGAGCAGCACAGATACGCAGTATTTT. Protein: CAGSSGSSTDTQYF.